The clone carrying this T cell receptor beta chain was counted a few times. Its antigen is not known. This specimen comes from a study of identical twins. Whole-study findings and limits: The same donors were not followed; conclusions instead depended on cross-sectional statistical analysis.

J lost 2 bases, V lost 3 bases, and 8 bases had no gene match. There are 18 residues in the CDR3. CDR1 and CDR2 from the germline V gene are LGHNA and YSLEER. Every sampled donor was Caucasian and healthy. MiXCR, run by TCRdb on the 5' RACE reads, gives a single entry per CDR3 protein. The sample yields under 350,000 distinct CDR3 sequences, 8.5% to 9.5% seen once. These data were also reused for a study on yellow fever vaccine responses in identical twins.

The receptor's source is a woman younger than 35 in good health. The sample comprised CD8+ T cells sorted from blood. V and J are TRBV4-3 and TRBJ2-1, with TRBD2 matching 12 bases. CDR3 region: CASSHRLAGVAPYNEQFF. CDR3 DNA: TGCGCCAGCAGCCACCGACTAGCGGGAGTAGCTCCCTACAATGAGCAGTTCTTC.